This TCR beta chain came from a study of T cells in Graves' hyperthyroidism and ophthalmopathy. Diagnostic decisions used clinical symptoms, serum thyroxine and TRAb, thyroid ultrasound and orbital computed tomography. In regard to this clonotype: Its antigen is not known.

General study points: Most clonotypes expanded in the thyroid (above 0.001) were also present in blood.

RNA transcripts gave rise to amplified TCR beta CDR3 regions. First-round RT-PCR with HTBI primers amplified the TCR CDR3 region. TCRdb redid the calling of the multiplex PCR reads with MiXCR, one entry per CDR3 protein. This repertoire shows around 600,000 distinct CDR3 sequences, about 45% found once; its top ten account for under 8%. Trimming removed 11 bases from V and 3 bases from J, with 18 bases in between. The CDR3 is 14 residues long. Germline lookup yields CDR1 KGHDR and CDR2 SFDVKD. Input material: peripheral blood or thyroid tissue (not recorded which). This clonotype was obtained from an adult man with Graves' disease, either hyperthyroidism or ophthalmopathy (not recorded which). The chain links TRBV24-1 to TRBJ1-1, with no clear D. CDR3 in DNA: TGTGCCAGCGCTTTACTACGAACGGACACTGAAGCTTTCTTT. Translating gives CASALLRTDTEAFF.